This T cell receptor beta chain comes out of a study of T cell responses to AZD1222 COVID-19 vaccine. Findings and caveats of the study: Spike-specific TCR breadth and depth went up after people got two AZD1222 doses.

Sequencing was performed with immunoSEQ multiplex PCR; in TCRdb, only in-frame clones are kept and a portion is missing. The table includes some 100,000 clones, 86% detected once. On this clone itself: Its specificity is unknown.

The CDR3 sequence is 16 residues long. From germline, CDR1 is MDHEN and CDR2 SYDVKM. Losses at the gene ends were 4 bases for V and 3 bases for J; bases not matched to a gene: 6. This chain uses TRBV28 with TRBJ1-1; 12 bases are a match to TRBD1. The starting material was peripheral blood, obtained 28 days after the second AZD1222 dose. This receptor was obtained from an adult who received the AZD1222 COVID-19 vaccine. The CDR3 reads CASSYGTGGLDTEAFF. The CDR3 DNA is TGTGCCAGCAGTTACGGGACAGGGGGCTTGGACACTGAAGCTTTCTTT.